This T cell receptor (beta chain) comes out of a study of beta chain features in type 1 diabetes. For the study at large: Patient and healthy donor groups were alike in age, gender and cell yields. Study findings and constraints: Reads derived from cDNA could over-represent cells showing high TCR expression.

Germline trimming cut 4 bases from V and 4 bases from J; bases unmatched to any gene: 6. This CDR3 comprises 15 residues. The germline CDR1 and CDR2 sequences are SGHTA and FQGNSA. Markers CD45RO/CCR7/CD25/CD127/CD95/CD27 served to sort CD4+ naive, central memory, regulatory and stem cell-like memory cells. About this clone itself: Its antigen remains unidentified.

Sequenced material consisted of expressed TCRB transcripts (all of the isolated RNA was reverse transcribed). Profiling relied on immunoSEQ multiplex PCR, and the TCRdb table lists in-frame clones only, not all of them. The data show about 160,000 clones, 8.1% seen once. The sequence was obtained from a man younger than 35 in good health. Sequenced sample: central memory CD4+ T cells from blood. This chain joins TRBV7-2 and TRBJ2-1; 8 bases are shared with TRBD1. CDR3 DNA sequence: TGTGCCAGCAGCTCCCAACAGGGGGGATACAATGAGCAGTTCTTC. Protein: CASSSQQGGYNEQFF. Looking up the rest from reference TRBV7-2 and TRBJ2-1 gives the full variable domain: GAGVSQSPSNKVTEKGKDVELRCDPISGHTALYWYRQSLGQGLEFLIYFQGNSAPDKSGLPSDRFSAERTGGSVSTLTIQRTQQEDSAVYLCASSSQQGGYNEQFFGPGTRLTVL.